This TCR beta chain was sequenced during a study of CD8 T cells in ankylosing spondylitis. Study-level findings and limits: A number of the motif variants had already been described in reactive arthritis synovial fluid and blood. Matched ankylosing spondylitis synovial fluid reportedly showed significant enrichment of disease-linked clones. Seemingly distinctive of ankylosing spondylitis blood was a TCR beta motif formed by eight highly homologous variants.

The table lists this clonotype with a few counts. Its antigen is unknown. J gave up 3 bases and V 4 bases, and 4 bases lay outside the gene matches. CDR1 is MNHEY and CDR2 is SMNVEV in the germline V gene (reference sequence). CDR3 length: 14 residues. Libraries of TCR beta came from quantitative 5'-RACE with molecular barcodes. TCRdb re-called the 5' RACE reads through MiXCR, storing one row per CDR3 protein. The table shows 150,000 to 250,000 distinct CDR3 sequences, with 13% occurring only once. This TCR derives from a male donor with ankylosing spondylitis or in good health (not recorded which). The chain recombines TRBV27 with TRBJ2-7, with 9 bases aligning to TRBD2. Input material: blood, either unsorted or a sorted T cell fraction (not recorded which). The CDR3 loop is CASSYGGGDYEQYF. CDR3 coding DNA: TGTGCCAGCAGTTATGGCGGGGGGGACTACGAGCAGTACTTC.